This TCR beta chain derives from a study of blood T cell repertoires in COVID-19. About the research overall: The cDNA or gDNA used as material had been derived from T cells, B-cell-depleted T cells, or PBMCs.

Generated by immunoSEQ multiplex PCR, the TCRdb table keeps only in-frame clones and is missing some. This table has fewer than 250,000 clones, around 83% appearing once. A few counts support this clone. V was clipped by 5 bases and J by 4 bases; unmatched bases: 6. The CDR3 has 15 amino acids. The V gene's germline CDR1 is MDHEN and CDR2 SYDVKM. The rearrangement uses TRBV28 and TRBJ1-2, with 11 bases lining up with TRBD1. The receptor was isolated from a woman between 45 and 60 years old with acute or convalescent COVID-19. The specimen was peripheral blood. CDR3 region: CASSLDRGLIYGYTF. The CDR3 DNA reads as TGTGCCAGCAGTCTGGACAGGGGGCTCATCTATGGCTACACCTTC.